The 25 T cell receptor beta chains presented below share a single source sample, sequenced in a study of CD4 T cells in relation to SARS-CoV-2 and coronaviruses. CD4+ T cells from unexposed donors were obtained before the COVID-19 pandemic (2011-2018). CD4+ T cells were isolated from the cells after around 9 days of culture. Their antigen targets remain unknown. TCRdb's copy holds only in-frame clones and misses some; the assay was immunoSEQ multiplex PCR. Of roughly 25,000 clones in the sample, around 78% are singletons; the top ten hold roughly 14%. The sample comprised CD4+ T cells from PBMCs, cultured in vitro. The receptor set was obtained from a human donor in good health.

The gene calls are TRBV11-3 and TRBJ2-1; 10 nucleotides match TRBD2. Germline CDR1 SGHNT, CDR2 YENEEA. V lost 1 base, J lost 7 bases, and 4 bases stayed unmatched. There are 15 residues in the CDR3. The chain's CDR3 is CASSLVAGGGNEQFF. The CDR3, as DNA: TGTGCCAGCAGCTTAGTAGCGGGAGGTGGGAATGAGCAGTTCTTC.

This clone was counted a single time. This chain joins TRBV24-1 and TRBJ2-7; possibly TRBD1 for D (6 bases). V shed 4 bases and J shed 4 bases, with 7 bases lying between them. The CDR3 totals 12 residues. In germline, CDR1 is KGHDR, CDR2 SFDVKD. The DNA of the CDR3 is TGTGCCACCAGTGAACAGGGATACGAGCAGTACTTC. This codes for CATSEQGYEQYF.

This clone has more than one count but fewer than ten. The V call is TRBV5-8, the J call TRBJ1-1; D perhaps matches TRBD1 (5 bases). With 7 bases removed from V and 8 bases from J, the gap between germline ends came to 9 bases. The CDR3 totals 10 residues. CDR1 is SGHTS and CDR2 is YDEGEE in the germline V gene. The CDR3 region is CASGAPEAFF. As DNA, the CDR3 is TGTGCCAGCGGGGCCCCAGAAGCTTTCTTT.

DNA for the CDR3: TGTGCCTACCGGGACATGAACACTGAAGCTTTCTTT. Translating it yields CAYRDMNTEAFF. The rearrangement uses TRBV30 and TRBJ1-1; D perhaps matches TRBD1 (6 bases). The germline V and J ends were trimmed by 7 bases and 0 bases, with 9 bases remaining between them. Germline V gene data show CDR1 as GTSNPN and CDR2 as SVGIG (reference sequence). There are 12 residues in the CDR3. The entire variable domain, with the rest obtained from reference TRBV30 and TRBJ1-1, is as follows: SQTIHQWPATLVQPVGSPLSLECTVEGTSNPNLYWYRQAAGRGLQLLFYSVGIGQISSEVPQNLSASRPQDRQFILSSKKLLLSDSGFYLCAYRDMNTEAFFGQGTRLTVV.

The chain has TRBV30 and TRBJ2-3, with no clear D. The CDR3 has 13 residues. Germline values: CDR1 GTSNPN, CDR2 SVGIG (reference sequence). V was trimmed by 4 bases and J by 0 bases, leaving 8 bases between them. Here the CDR3 DNA reads TGTGCCTGGACGTCGGGCAGCACAGATACGCAGTATTTT. Translated: CAWTSGSTDTQYF.

By its share, this clone is medium-sized. The CDR3 spells CASSFQVNLRGYTF. The CDR3 nucleotides are TGTGCCAGCAGTTTCCAGGTTAACTTGAGGGGCTACACCTTC. The chain combines TRBV28 with TRBJ1-2; no clear D gene. V was clipped by 3 bases and J by 8 bases, with 16 bases between them. CDR1 and CDR2 from the germline V gene are MDHEN and SYDVKM. This CDR3 has 14 amino acids.

This clone came up a few times. V gene TRBV7-9 combines with J gene TRBJ2-2, with TRBD2 identical over 10 bases. The CDR3 spans 18 residues. CDR1 SEHNR and CDR2 FQNEAQ come from the germline V gene (reference sequence). Trimming at V came to 5 bases and at J to 4 bases, leaving 13 bases not matched to a gene. The CDR3 DNA reads TGTGCCAGCAGCACAAGAGCTAGCGGGAGTTACCCCACCGGGGAGCTGTTTTTT. This sequence encodes CASSTRASGSYPTGELFF.

V is TRBV30 and J is TRBJ2-7; 8 positions match TRBD1. Germline V gene lookup returns CDR1 GTSNPN and CDR2 SVGIG (reference sequence). CDR3 length: 15 amino acids. The V gene end was trimmed by 3 bases and the J gene end by 7 bases; junction bases not matched to a gene: 14. Here the CDR3 reads CAWSARGRGDREQYF. As DNA, the CDR3 is TGTGCCTGGAGCGCCCGGGGCCGAGGGGACAGGGAGCAGTACTTC.

The table lists this clone with a few counts. V usage is TRBV5-1 and J usage is TRBJ1-2; no firm D call. This CDR3 is 13 amino acids long. Germline V gene data show CDR1 as SGHRS and CDR2 as YFSETQ. V shed 2 bases and J shed 0 bases, with 5 bases lying between them. The CDR3 coding sequence is TGCGCCAGCAGCTTCGCGGCTAACTATGGCTACACCTTC. Amino acid sequence: CASSFAANYGYTF.

This chain links TRBV28 with TRBJ1-5; D might be TRBD1 (6 bases). Germline-derived CDR1 and CDR2 are MDHEN and SYDVKM. Trimming cost V 4 bases and J 11 bases, with 24 bases left between them. The CDR3 extends over 16 amino acids. DNA of the CDR3: TGTGCCAGCAGTTCGGAGGGGGTGGGTTATAGGTTGACCCAGCATTTT. It codes for CASSSEGVGYRLTQHF.

The V gene is TRBV11-2, the J gene TRBJ2-1; D gene unclear. The CDR3 totals 15 residues. Germline lookup yields CDR1 SGHAT and CDR2 FQNNGV. V lost 5 bases to trimming and J lost 3 bases, with 14 bases between them. The CDR3 here is CASSPRQKSYNEQFF. The CDR3 DNA reads as TGTGCCAGCAGCCCCCGGCAGAAAAGCTACAATGAGCAGTTCTTC. The whole variable domain, remainder taken from reference TRBV11-2 and TRBJ2-1, is EAGVAQSPRYKIIEKRQSVAFWCNPISGHATLYWYQQILGQGPKLLIQFQNNGVVDDSQLPKDRFSAERLKGVDSTLKIQPAKLEDSAVYLCASSPRQKSYNEQFFGPGTRLTVL.

The chain is built from TRBV5-1 and TRBJ1-3; a possible D gene is TRBD1 (6 bases). The V gene lost 4 bases and the J gene lost 0 bases, with 8 bases spanning the gap. CDR1 and CDR2 (germline): SGHRS, YFSETQ. This CDR3 has 14 amino acids. The CDR3 DNA reads TGCGCCAGCAGCCGGGACACCTCTGGAAACACCATATATTTT. Translated: CASSRDTSGNTIYF.

The sample holds a few counts of this clone. The V gene is TRBV25-1, the J gene TRBJ1-2; 9 bases are shared with TRBD1. Germline V CDR1 and CDR2: MGHDK, SYGVNS. The CDR3 is 17 amino acids. Trimming cost V 4 bases and J 5 bases; bases outside gene matches: 14. CDR3 protein: CASSATQGAGGSYGYTF. CDR3 nucleotides: TGTGCCAGCAGTGCCACACAGGGGGCTGGGGGATCTTATGGCTACACCTTC.

CDR3 bases: TGTGCCAGCAGTGCCCCGGGTTATAATTCACCCCTCCACTTT. The encoded protein is CASSAPGYNSPLHF. The chain joins TRBV25-1 to TRBJ1-6; D gene unclear. Germline V gives CDR1 MGHDK, CDR2 SYGVNS. V shed 4 bases and J shed 4 bases, with 8 bases lying between them. This CDR3 is built from 14 residues.

DNA for the CDR3: TGTGCCATCACTCAAGAGGGGGGGCGTTCGGGGCAGTACTTC. Translating it yields CAITQEGGRSGQYF. V usage is TRBV10-3 and J usage is TRBJ2-7; D perhaps matches TRBD2 (7 bases). Trimming stripped 7 bases from V and 9 bases from J, with 22 bases between. The CDR3 loop spans 14 amino acids. Per germline, CDR1 ENHRY and CDR2 SYGVKD.

This clone occurred a few times. In DNA form, the CDR3 reads TGTGCCAGCAGCCCCGCAGGGGCTAATTCACCCCTCCACTTT. Its protein product is CASSPAGANSPLHF. The gene calls are TRBV3-1 (or the pseudogene TRBV3-2) and TRBJ1-6, with D maybe TRBD1 (6 bases). Germline V CDR1 and CDR2: LGHDT, YNNKEL (reference sequence). This CDR3 comprises 14 residues. V lost 4 bases, J lost 6 bases, and 10 bases lay in between.

This rearrangement joins TRBV3-1 (or the pseudogene TRBV3-2) to TRBJ2-7; possibly TRBD2 for D (6 bases). The CDR3 is made up of 15 amino acids. Trimming took off 1 base at V and 3 bases at J, with 13 bases between the two ends. Germline CDR1 reads LGHDT; CDR2 reads YNNKEL (reference sequence). CDR3 coding DNA: TGTGCCAGCAGCCAAGGCATTCAGGGACTCTACGAGCAGTACTTC. Residues: CASSQGIQGLYEQYF.

This clone was observed a handful of times. This chain uses TRBV11-3 with TRBJ2-7, with TRBD1 identical over 8 bases. The V gene end was trimmed by 5 bases and the J gene end by 7 bases; junction bases not matched to a gene: 13. This CDR3 region has 15 residues. From germline, CDR1 is SGHNT and CDR2 YENEEA. The CDR3, as DNA: TGTGCCAGCAGCCACGGCCGGACAGGGAAGAGGGAGCAGTACTTC. This gives the protein CASSHGRTGKREQYF.

This clone was seen more than once but under ten times. The chain carries TRBV19 and TRBJ2-5; 7 nucleotides align to TRBD2. The V and J ends lost 4 bases and 3 bases, in that order; junction bases with no gene match: 2. Per germline, CDR1 LNHDA and CDR2 SQIVND (reference sequence). This CDR3 comprises 13 residues. The CDR3 loop is CASSTGLKETQYF. In DNA, the CDR3 is TGTGCCAGTAGTACGGGACTAAAAGAGACCCAGTACTTC.

The V gene is TRBV11-2, the J gene TRBJ1-1; D gene uncertain. V dropped 5 bases and J dropped 1 base, with 11 bases sitting between them. Germline CDR1 is SGHAT and CDR2 is FQNNGV. The CDR3 runs 14 residues. The CDR3 coding sequence is TGTGCCAGCAGCCCTTTGACTGCGAACACTGAAGCTTTCTTT. Translated: CASSPLTANTEAFF.

This clone appeared a few times. The V call is TRBV4-1, the J call TRBJ1-2, with 9 positions matching TRBD1. This CDR3 contains 15 residues. The J segment lost 2 bases and the V segment lost 6 bases, leaving 7 bases of the junction unmatched. Germline CDR1 is MGHRA and CDR2 is YSYEKL. CDR3 DNA sequence: TGCGCCAGCAGTCCTACCGGGACAGGGAACTATGGCTACACCTTC. It yields the protein CASSPTGTGNYGYTF.

The chain is built from TRBV24-1 and TRBJ2-1; D is unresolved. Germline V lookup: CDR1 KGHDR, CDR2 SFDVKD. V dropped 3 bases and J dropped 6 bases, with 8 bases sitting between them. This CDR3 has 13 amino acids. The CDR3 nucleotides read TGTGCCACCAGTGATCCCCCACTCAATGAGCAGTTCTTC. Translated: CATSDPPLNEQFF.

The CDR3 DNA follows: TGCGCCAGCAGTTTCGAGCGGGAGGCAGAGACCCAGTACTTC. Residues: CASSFEREAETQYF. The rearrangement joins TRBV5-1 to TRBJ2-5; 9 bases align to TRBD2. The CDR3 extends over 14 amino acids. The germline V gene encodes CDR1 SGHRS and CDR2 YFSETQ. V lost 5 bases to trimming and J lost 4 bases; unmatched junction nucleotides: 6. The variable domain in full, completed from reference TRBV5-1 and TRBJ2-5, reads KAGVTQTPRYLIKTRGQQVTLSCSPISGHRSVSWYQQTPGQGLQFLFEYFSETQRNKGNFPGRFSGRQFSNSRSEMNVSTLELGDSALYLCASSFEREAETQYFGPGTRLLVL.

The V gene is TRBV7-9, the J gene TRBJ2-1; the D call may be TRBD1 or TRBD2 (5 bases each). CDR3 length equals 10 residues. The germline gives CDR1 SEHNR, CDR2 FQNEAQ (reference sequence). Between the trimmed V and J ends, which lost 7 bases and 10 bases, there was a span of 8 bases. The CDR3 protein is CASMGVEQFF. The CDR3, as DNA: TGTGCCAGCATGGGGGTGGAGCAGTTCTTC. Filled out from reference TRBV7-9 and TRBJ2-1, the complete variable domain reads DTGVSQNPRHKITKRGQNVTFRCDPISEHNRLYWYRQTLGQGPEFLTYFQNEAQLEKSRLLSDRFSAERPKGSFSTLEIQRTEQGDSAMYLCASMGVEQFFGPGTRLTVL.

J is TRBJ2-3 and V is TRBV28, with a possible D match to TRBD1 (5 bases). V lost 2 bases to trimming and J lost 4 bases, with 16 bases between them. This CDR3 region has 16 residues. Germline CDR1 reads MDHEN; CDR2 reads SYDVKM. CDR3 loop: CASSLRQIDGADTQYF. Here the CDR3 DNA reads TGTGCCAGCAGTTTACGACAGATCGATGGGGCAGATACGCAGTATTTT.